One sample yielded the 4 T cell receptor beta chains listed below, sequenced in a study of blood T cell repertoires in COVID-19. Only in-frame clones appear in the TCRdb table, and some are missing; sequencing was by immunoSEQ multiplex PCR. The sample yields a few hundred thousand clones, around 90% seen once. The sample was peripheral blood. The receptors come from a woman in her thirties or forties who had recovered from COVID-19.

This clone was seen only once. The CDR3 DNA reads as TGCGCCAGCAGCCAACCCTCCTCCGCAGATGAGCAGTTCTTC. Translating it yields CASSQPSSADEQFF. V gene TRBV4-1 combines with J gene TRBJ2-1; D unresolved. V lost 2 bases to trimming and J lost 8 bases, with 13 bases between them. Germline CDR1 MGHRA, CDR2 YSYEKL. The CDR3 runs 14 residues.

This chain connects TRBV2 to TRBJ2-3, with 7 bases lining up with TRBD2. This CDR3 is 15 amino acids long. Germline loops: CDR1 SNHLY, CDR2 FYNNEI. The V segment lost 3 bases and the J segment 0 bases; nucleotides outside the gene matches: 3. CDR3 amino acids: CASSEGAGSTDTQYF. The CDR3 region has the DNA TGTGCCAGCAGTGAGGGAGCGGGAAGCACAGATACGCAGTATTTT.

The chain employs TRBV7-9 and TRBJ2-1, with 13 bases lining up with TRBD2. The V segment lost 5 bases and the J segment 5 bases; nucleotides outside the gene matches: 6. The CDR3 runs to 16 residues. Per the germline V gene, CDR1 is SEHNR and CDR2 is FQNEAQ (reference sequence). The chain's CDR3 is CASSPLAGGDNNEQFF. The CDR3 region has the DNA TGTGCCAGCAGCCCACTAGCGGGAGGGGACAACAATGAGCAGTTCTTC.

The chain is built from TRBV5-1 and TRBJ2-7, with TRBD2 matching 11 bases. Germline V gives CDR1 SGHRS, CDR2 YFSETQ. Trimming removed 0 bases from V and 6 bases from J; junction bases left unmatched: 8. The CDR3 spans 16 residues. The CDR3 DNA reads as TGCGCCAGCAGCTTGGGGGGACTAGCGGTCATTGCCGAGCAGTACTTC. Protein: CASSLGGLAVIAEQYF.